The present T cell receptor (beta chain) was sequenced within a study of cytotoxic CD8 clonotypes in ibrutinib-treated CLL. Study overall: Complete response was seen in 2 patients and partial in approximately 25; approximately 12 progressed and around 14 stayed remitted after a median about 68 months. Mean productive templates were 255,043; mean productive rearrangements were 94,082. Findings of the study overall: For progressing versus sustained-remission patients, sampling times were not the same. Treatment left the uncommon public clonotypes either contracted or stable in frequency.

Generated by immunoSEQ multiplex PCR, the TCRdb table keeps only in-frame clones and is missing some. The table lists approximately 35,000 clones, about 64% of them singletons, with approximately 16% in the top ten. Regarding this clone: Its antigen is not known.

CDR1 SGHVS and CDR2 FQNEAQ come from the germline V gene. CDR3 length equals 14 residues. With V trimmed by 7 bases and J by 4 bases, 6 bases remained unmatched. This TCR derives from a human donor with chronic lymphocytic leukemia. This chain links TRBV7-8 with TRBJ2-3; 9 bases line up with TRBD2. This specimen was PBMCs, taken at disease progression, from a patient treated with ibrutinib. CDR3 DNA: TGTGCCAGCATTAGCGGGGGAAGTGCAGATACGCAGTATTTT. It is translated as CASISGGSADTQYF.